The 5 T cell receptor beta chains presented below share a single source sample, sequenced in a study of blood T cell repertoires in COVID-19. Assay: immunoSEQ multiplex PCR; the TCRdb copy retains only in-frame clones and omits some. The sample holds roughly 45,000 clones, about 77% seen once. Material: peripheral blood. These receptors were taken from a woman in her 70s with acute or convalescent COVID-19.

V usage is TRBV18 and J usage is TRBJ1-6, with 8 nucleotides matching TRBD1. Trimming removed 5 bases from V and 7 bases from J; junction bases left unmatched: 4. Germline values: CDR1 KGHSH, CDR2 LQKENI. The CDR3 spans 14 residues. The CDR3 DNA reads TGTGCCAGCTCAAAGGACAGGGTGAATTCACCCCTCCACTTT. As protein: CASSKDRVNSPLHF.

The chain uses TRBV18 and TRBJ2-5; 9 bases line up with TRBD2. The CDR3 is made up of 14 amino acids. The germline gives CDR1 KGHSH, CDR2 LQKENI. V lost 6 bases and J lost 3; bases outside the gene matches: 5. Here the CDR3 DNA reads TGTGCCAGCTCCCTTATAGCGGGAGAAGAGACCCAGTACTTC. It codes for CASSLIAGEETQYF.

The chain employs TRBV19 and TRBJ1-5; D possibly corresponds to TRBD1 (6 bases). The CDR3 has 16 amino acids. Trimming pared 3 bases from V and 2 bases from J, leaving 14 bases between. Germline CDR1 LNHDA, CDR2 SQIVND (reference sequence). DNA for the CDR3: TGTGCCAGTAGTATCTACAGGGAAAGGGGCAATCAGCCCCAGCATTTT. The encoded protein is CASSIYRERGNQPQHF. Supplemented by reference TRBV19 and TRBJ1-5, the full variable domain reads DGGITQSPKYLFRKEGQNVTLSCEQNLNHDAMYWYRQDPGQGLRLIYYSQIVNDFQKGDIAEGYSVSREKKESFPLTVTSAQKNPTAFYLCASSIYRERGNQPQHFGDGTRLSIL.

CDR3 loop: CASSAQGEQPQHF. The CDR3 DNA sequence: TGTGCCAGTAGTGCACAGGGAGAACAGCCCCAGCATTTT. The J gene is TRBJ1-5, the V gene TRBV19; weak D call: TRBD1 (6 bases). The CDR3 is 13 residues long. Trimming pared 5 bases from V and 7 bases from J, leaving 12 bases between. Germline lookup yields CDR1 LNHDA and CDR2 SQIVND (reference sequence).

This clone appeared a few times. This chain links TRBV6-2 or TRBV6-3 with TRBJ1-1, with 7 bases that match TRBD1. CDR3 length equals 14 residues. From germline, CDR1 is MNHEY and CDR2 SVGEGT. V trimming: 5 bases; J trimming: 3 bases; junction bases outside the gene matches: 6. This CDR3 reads CASSLRGRDTEAFF. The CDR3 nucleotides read TGTGCCAGCAGTCTAAGGGGGCGCGACACTGAAGCTTTCTTT.